The 23 T cell receptor beta chains in this list originate from one sample, sequenced in a study of blood T cell repertoires in COVID-19. TCRdb keeps only in-frame clones here, not all; method: immunoSEQ multiplex PCR. The sample contains about 320,000 clones, 90% of which appear only once. Input material: PBMCs or T cells enriched from blood (not recorded which). The receptor set was obtained from a woman in her twenties or thirties who had been exposed to COVID-19.

The chain carries TRBV12-3 or TRBV12-4 and TRBJ1-4; 12 bases align to TRBD1. The CDR3 covers 13 residues. Germline trimming cut 6 bases from V and 8 bases from J; bases unmatched to any gene: 1. For the CDR3, the DNA is TGTGCCAGCAGGGGGACAGGGGGCGAAAAACTGTTTTTT. This gives the protein CASRGTGGEKLFF.

This chain connects TRBV18 to TRBJ1-3, with TRBD1 matching 7 bases. With V trimmed by 1 base and J by 4 bases, 4 bases remained unmatched. CDR1 is KGHSH, CDR2 LQKENI, per germline. The CDR3 is 15 residues long. CDR3 sequence reads: CASSPRQDRGNTIYF. In nucleotides, the CDR3 is TGTGCCAGCTCACCACGTCAGGACAGGGGAAACACCATATATTTT. The whole variable domain, filled in from reference TRBV18 and TRBJ1-3, reads NAGVMQNPRHLVRRRGQEARLRCSPMKGHSHVYWYRQLPEEGLKFMVYLQKENIIDESGMPKERFSAEFPKEGPSILRIQQVVRGDSAAYFCASSPRQDRGNTIYFGEGSWLTVV.

The V gene is TRBV12-3 or TRBV12-4, the J gene TRBJ2-1; D may be TRBD1 (6 bases). V was shortened by 6 bases and J by 6 bases, with 12 bases between the two germline ends. CDR3 length: 13 amino acids. CDR3 sequence: CASSRGPTNEQFF. For the CDR3, the DNA is TGTGCCAGCAGCAGGGGCCCAACCAATGAGCAGTTCTTC.

This clone was recorded only once. The chain has TRBV5-1 and TRBJ1-6; D possibly corresponds to TRBD1 (5 bases). Looked up from germline, CDR1 is SGHRS and CDR2 is YFSETQ. This CDR3 spans 16 amino acids. V lost 0 bases, J lost 8 bases, and 15 bases lay in between. The CDR3 DNA follows: TGCGCCAGCAGCTTGGACGGTCAGGGCATAGATTCACCCCTCCACTTT. Its translation is CASSLDGQGIDSPLHF. Full variable domain (outside the CDR3, taken from reference TRBV5-1 and TRBJ1-6): KAGVTQTPRYLIKTRGQQVTLSCSPISGHRSVSWYQQTPGQGLQFLFEYFSETQRNKGNFPGRFSGRQFSNSRSEMNVSTLELGDSALYLCASSLDGQGIDSPLHFGNGTRLTVT.

The chain joins TRBV7-3 to TRBJ1-2; tentatively, D is TRBD1 (5 bases). Trimming removed 5 bases at V and 8 bases at J, with 15 bases between. Germline V CDR1 and CDR2: SGHTA, FQGTGA. CDR3 size: 13 residues. CDR3 coding DNA: TGTGCCAGCAGCCCCCGGGGGGTAGGGGGCTACACCTTC. The encoded protein is CASSPRGVGGYTF.

V is TRBV4-1 and J is TRBJ2-7; a possible D gene is TRBD2 (7 bases). V lost 4 bases to trimming and J lost 0 bases, with 16 bases between them. This CDR3 has 16 residues. Germline CDR1 MGHRA, CDR2 YSYEKL. The CDR3 sequence: CASSPQGGGSSYEQYF. The CDR3 DNA follows: TGCGCCAGCAGCCCCCAGGGAGGGGGAAGCTCCTACGAGCAGTACTTC.

The V call is TRBV28, the J call TRBJ2-7, with 8 bases that match TRBD1. The CDR3 totals 14 residues. Germline loops: CDR1 MDHEN, CDR2 SYDVKM. The trim removed 4 bases at V and 3 bases at J, leaving 5 bases unmatched. The CDR3 protein is CASSSGTGYYEQYF. The CDR3, as DNA: TGTGCCAGCAGTTCCGGGACAGGCTACTACGAGCAGTACTTC.

With regard to this clone: Other DNA sequences in the sample encode the same CDR3. The CDR3 loop is CASSPGQGSYGYTF. CDR3 coding DNA: TGTGCCAGCTCACCTGGACAGGGAAGCTATGGCTACACCTTC. The genes are TRBV18 and TRBJ1-2, with 8 bases matching TRBD1. V dropped 3 bases and J dropped 4; count of bases not matched to a gene: 4. This CDR3 spans 14 amino acids. The germline V gene encodes CDR1 KGHSH and CDR2 LQKENI.

The rearrangement uses TRBV27 and TRBJ1-4; 8 nucleotides align to TRBD1. CDR3 length: 16 residues. Unmatched junction bases numbered 6, after V lost 6 bases and J lost 0 bases. CDR1 is MNHEY and CDR2 is SMNVEV in the germline V gene (reference sequence). The CDR3 reads CASRTGGTTTNEKLFF. Written as DNA, the CDR3 is TGTGCCAGCAGAACAGGGGGGACAACAACTAATGAAAAACTGTTTTTT.

The chain is built from TRBV14 and TRBJ1-2; perhaps TRBD1 as D (6 bases). The CDR3 spans 13 residues. CDR1 is SGHDN, CDR2 FVKESK, per germline. The V and J ends lost 4 bases and 4 bases respectively, with 10 bases between them. The CDR3 protein is CASSPGHLYGYTF. The CDR3 nucleotides are TGTGCCAGCAGCCCGGGACATCTCTATGGCTACACCTTC.

The chain uses TRBV24-1 and TRBJ1-4; 9 bases align to TRBD1. This CDR3 comprises 15 residues. The J segment lost 5 bases and the V segment lost 2 bases, leaving 2 bases of the junction unmatched. Germline assignment: CDR1 KGHDR and CDR2 SFDVKD. The CDR3 loop is CATSDSGTGNEKLFF. The CDR3 nucleotides read TGTGCCACCAGTGATTCCGGGACAGGGAATGAAAAACTGTTTTTT.

CDR3 DNA sequence: TGTGCCAGCAGTTTAACCCCAGGTGAGCAGTTCTTC. This translates into CASSLTPGEQFF. The chain joins TRBV12-3 or TRBV12-4 to TRBJ2-1; D uncertain. This CDR3 spans 12 amino acids. V was shortened by 2 bases and J by 9 bases, with 8 bases between the two germline ends.

This chain joins TRBV10-3 and TRBJ2-3; TRBD2 agrees at 10 bases. This CDR3 has 15 amino acids. Looked up from germline, CDR1 is ENHRY and CDR2 is SYGVKD. J gave up 0 bases and V 6 bases, and 3 bases lay outside the gene matches. The CDR3 reads CAIRSGGDSTDTQYF. CDR3 DNA: TGTGCCATCAGGAGCGGGGGGGATAGCACAGATACGCAGTATTTT.

V gene TRBV6-5 combines with J gene TRBJ2-1; tentatively, D is TRBD1 (5 bases). In germline, CDR1 is MNHEY, CDR2 SVGAGI. The V end lost 2 bases, the J end lost 4 bases, and 9 bases lay between the germline ends. The CDR3 contains 14 residues. CDR3 region: CASSYLGRYNEQFF. Written as DNA, the CDR3 is TGTGCCAGCAGTTACCTGGGGCGATACAATGAGCAGTTCTTC.

The chain recombines TRBV11-2 with TRBJ1-5; 7 bases are shared with TRBD1. This CDR3 has 13 residues. Germline CDR1 SGHAT, CDR2 FQNNGV. V lost 8 bases and J lost 3; bases outside the gene matches: 4. The CDR3 spells CASVTGDNQPQHF. In DNA form, the CDR3 reads TGTGCCAGCGTCACAGGGGACAATCAGCCCCAGCATTTT.

The chain has TRBV6-5 and TRBJ2-6; D not certain. Germline values: CDR1 MNHEY, CDR2 SVGAGI. This CDR3 has 16 residues. The germline V and J ends were trimmed by 2 bases and 1 base, with 9 bases remaining between them. The CDR3 here is CASSYDQISGANVLTF. The CDR3 nucleotides are TGTGCCAGCAGTTACGATCAGATATCTGGGGCCAACGTCCTGACTTTC.

This clone turned up a few times. The CDR3, as DNA: TGTGCCAGCAGCGTAGGAGGACAGCCGACTCAGAAGCAGTTCTTC. Translated, it gives CASSVGGQPTQKQFF. The chain recombines TRBV9 with TRBJ2-1; the D gene is possibly TRBD1 (6 bases). The V end was cut by 0 bases, the J end by 11 bases, with 18 bases between. This CDR3 comprises 15 residues. Germline values: CDR1 SGDLS, CDR2 YYNGEE.

This chain links TRBV7-2 with TRBJ2-3; 9 bases match TRBD2. Germline loops: CDR1 SGHTA, CDR2 FQGNSA. After removal of 8 bases from V and 2 bases from J, the junction contained 5 bases not matched to a gene. This CDR3 has 14 amino acids. CDR3 nucleotides: TGTGCCAGCTGGCGGGGGGGCATCACAGATACGCAGTATTTT. Translating gives CASWRGGITDTQYF.

This clone has a single count. The chain carries TRBV9 and TRBJ2-7, with TRBD2 as a possible D gene (7 bases). CDR1 and CDR2 (germline): SGDLS, YYNGEE. The V and J ends lost 1 base and 4 bases respectively, with 15 bases between them. This CDR3 spans 15 amino acids. CDR3 sequence (DNA): TGTGCCAGCAGCGTACACGGGGGGCGCATTTACGAGCAGTACTTC. Its translation: CASSVHGGRIYEQYF.

J is TRBJ1-6 and V is TRBV21-1. TRBV21-1 is flagged as a pseudogene. The CDR3 is made up of 20 amino acids. The CDR3 sequence: CASSNSSGTETLKDNSPLHF. The CDR3 DNA is TGTGCCAGCAGCAATTCCAGCGGGACGGAGACCCTAAAAGATAATTCACCCCTCCACTTT.

J is TRBJ1-5 and V is TRBV7-8; 10 bases agree with TRBD1. The germline V gene has CDR1 SGHVS and CDR2 FQNEAQ. The CDR3 contains 14 residues. The V segment lost 5 bases and the J segment 6 bases; nucleotides outside the gene matches: 4. CDR3 nucleotide sequence: TGTGCCAGCAGCCAGGGGACAGGGGTTCAGCCCCAGCATTTT. Translated: CASSQGTGVQPQHF.

This clone was seen once. The DNA of the CDR3 is TGTGCCTGCAAAAGTATACGACTCGGACTGAAAGTCTATGGCTACACCTTC. This translates into CACKSIRLGLKVYGYTF. The chain recombines TRBV30 with TRBJ1-2; D is unresolved. The CDR3 length is 17 residues. CDR1 and CDR2 (germline): GTSNPN, SVGIG (reference sequence). V was clipped by 6 bases and J by 4 bases, with 27 bases between them.

The V gene is TRBV5-1, the J gene TRBJ2-2; the D gene is possibly TRBD1 (5 bases). V lost 2 bases, J lost 2 bases, and 10 bases lay in between. The CDR3 has 15 residues. Germline V gene data show CDR1 as SGHRS and CDR2 as YFSETQ. CDR3 bases: TGCGCCAGCAGCTTAATGACAGAAAACACCGGGGAGCTGTTTTTT. It is translated as CASSLMTENTGELFF.